Listed here are 15 T cell receptor beta chains from one sample, sequenced in a study of T cell repertoires in cytomegalovirus infection. One entry per CDR3 protein, called by TCRdb with MiXCR from the reads. The data show over 90,000 distinct CDR3 sequences, 15% to 20% seen once. Sequenced: PBMCs. These receptors were taken from a human donor in good health (CMV status not recorded). Some clones in this sample may be carry-over from other donors' samples.

This clonotype was counted at least ten times. The rearrangement links TRBV2 to TRBJ2-1; the match to TRBD1 covers 9 bases. The CDR3 spans 15 residues. Germline V gene data show CDR1 as SNHLY and CDR2 as FYNNEI. V gave up 6 bases and J gave up 6 bases; unmatched junction bases: 9. The CDR3 protein is CASSADRGNRNEQFF. As DNA, the CDR3 is TGTGCCAGCAGCGCCGACAGGGGGAATCGCAATGAGCAGTTCTTC.

In its sample, this clonotype was seen many times. The V call is TRBV14, the J call TRBJ2-1; 9 bases fit TRBD2. The CDR3 is made up of 13 amino acids. Germline lookup yields CDR1 SGHDN and CDR2 FVKESK. J was trimmed by 4 bases and V by 6 bases; bases with no gene match: 1. The CDR3 DNA follows: TGTGCCAGCAGGCGGGGGGGATACAATGAGCAGTTCTTC. The encoded protein is CASRRGGYNEQFF.

This clonotype was counted a few times. This rearrangement joins TRBV11-2 to TRBJ1-2, with D maybe TRBD1 (5 bases). Trimming removed 1 base at V and 3 bases at J, with 12 bases between. Germline V gene data show CDR1 as SGHAT and CDR2 as FQNNGV. The CDR3 length is 15 residues. The CDR3 protein is CASSLGGTQDYGYTF. The CDR3 DNA reads TGTGCCAGCAGCTTAGGCGGGACTCAAGACTATGGCTACACCTTC.

This clonotype appeared many times. This chain joins TRBV7-9 and TRBJ1-1; D might be TRBD1 (5 bases). The CDR3 loop spans 18 amino acids. Germline CDR1 SEHNR, CDR2 FQNEAQ (reference sequence). V was pared by 1 base and J by 2 bases, with 20 bases between. The CDR3 protein is CASSLVHGTISLNTEAFF. The CDR3 region has the DNA TGTGCCAGCAGCTTAGTACATGGGACGATTTCCCTAAACACTGAAGCTTTCTTT.

The chain is built from TRBV20-1 and TRBJ2-6, with TRBD1 matching 8 bases. The CDR3 is 17 residues long. Trimming removed 4 bases from V and 0 bases from J; junction bases left unmatched: 8. Germline lookup yields CDR1 DFQATT and CDR2 SNEGSKA (reference sequence). DNA of the CDR3: TGCAGTGCTACGCCGGGACAGGCAAACTCTGGGGCCAACGTCCTGACTTTC. This codes for CSATPGQANSGANVLTF.

With regard to this clonotype: This may stem from a read error, because a much larger clone lies one nucleotide away. The chain recombines TRBV7-2 with TRBJ1-2; no clear D. CDR1 is SGHTA, CDR2 FQGNSA, per germline. Trimming took 8 bases from V and 6 from J, leaving 16 bases between them. This CDR3 region has 13 residues. The CDR3, as DNA: TGTGCCAGCGCAGTGACCATGGTAGATGGCTACACCTTC. It translates to CASAVTMVDGYTF.

A note on this clonotype: Possible read error: a much larger clone is one base away. The chain carries TRBV6-2 or TRBV6-3 and TRBJ1-5; D possibly corresponds to TRBD1 (6 bases). The CDR3 totals 18 residues. With 7 bases removed from V and 0 bases from J, the gap between germline ends came to 22 bases. CDR1 MNHEY and CDR2 SVGEGT come from the germline V gene. CDR3 in DNA: TGTGCCAGCACCACCGGACAGCCCCGGCGGGATAGCAATCAGCCCCAGCATTTT. Translation: CASTTGQPRRDSNQPQHF.

This clonotype appeared many times. The rearrangement uses TRBV6-2 or TRBV6-3 and TRBJ2-7; D perhaps matches TRBD1 (6 bases). This CDR3 has 16 residues. Germline CDR1 is MNHEY and CDR2 is SVGEGT. V lost 6 bases and J lost 3, with 21 bases in between. CDR3 nucleotide sequence: TGTGCCAGCAGCTCACCCTCCGGGACACTAGGCTACGAGCAGTACTTC. It encodes CASSSPSGTLGYEQYF.

This clonotype was picked up many times. The V gene is TRBV7-2, the J gene TRBJ2-3, with D uncertain. This CDR3 is built from 11 residues. Per germline, CDR1 SGHTA and CDR2 FQGNSA. V gave up 5 bases and J gave up 6 bases, with 6 bases separating them. In DNA form, the CDR3 reads TGTGCCAGCAGCCCCCACGATACGCAGTATTTT. Translating gives CASSPHDTQYF.

V gene TRBV5-1 combines with J gene TRBJ1-5; D is undetermined. With 0 bases removed from V and 3 bases from J, the gap between germline ends came to 13 bases. The CDR3 has 16 residues. Per the germline V gene, CDR1 is SGHRS and CDR2 is YFSETQ. CDR3: CASSLGAGADNQPQHF. CDR3 nucleotide sequence: TGCGCCAGCAGCTTGGGGGCAGGAGCAGACAATCAGCCCCAGCATTTT. The full variable domain, in which reference TRBV5-1 and TRBJ1-5 provide the parts outside the CDR3, is KAGVTQTPRYLIKTRGQQVTLSCSPISGHRSVSWYQQTPGQGLQFLFEYFSETQRNKGNFPGRFSGRQFSNSRSEMNVSTLELGDSALYLCASSLGAGADNQPQHFGDGTRLSIL.

The V gene is TRBV5-6, the J gene TRBJ2-5; tentatively, D is TRBD1 or TRBD2 (6 bases each). Germline CDR1 is SGHDT and CDR2 is YYEEEE. The V and J ends lost 5 bases and 5 bases respectively, with 16 bases between them. CDR3 length equals 14 residues. The CDR3 bases are TGTGCCAGCAGTTTTGGGGGGCTTGAGGAGACCCAGTACTTC. This codes for CASSFGGLEETQYF.

This clonotype was seen many times. The chain combines TRBV7-9 with TRBJ2-7; D gene unclear. V lost 4 bases and J 5 bases, leaving 9 bases between the germline ends. Germline V lookup: CDR1 SEHNR, CDR2 FQNEAQ (reference sequence). The CDR3 is 12 residues long. The CDR3 DNA reads TGTGCCAGCAGCTATTCAAGGGACGAGCAGTACTTC. Its protein is CASSYSRDEQYF.

The V and J genes are TRBV7-2 and TRBJ1-1; D perhaps matches TRBD1 (5 bases). The V end was cut by 3 bases, the J end by 8 bases, with 13 bases between. The CDR3 extends over 13 amino acids. Germline V lookup: CDR1 SGHTA, CDR2 FQGNSA. The CDR3 region has the DNA TGTGCCAGCAGCTTCGGAGGGGTATCGGAAGCTTTCTTT. As protein: CASSFGGVSEAFF.

This chain joins TRBV6-4 and TRBJ2-1; 9 positions agree with TRBD2. Unmatched junction bases numbered 6, after V lost 5 bases and J lost 1 base. CDR1 and CDR2 from the germline V gene are MRHNA and SNTAGT. The CDR3 totals 16 residues. Here the CDR3 DNA reads TGTGCCAGCAGTCCCAGGCGGGGGGGTTCCTACAATGAGCAGTTCTTC. It codes for CASSPRRGGSYNEQFF.

This clonotype came up many times. V and J are TRBV27 and TRBJ2-5; D remains unclear. From germline, CDR1 is MNHEY and CDR2 SMNVEV (reference sequence). V was cut by 5 bases and J by 1 base, with 17 bases left in between. The CDR3 runs 16 residues. This CDR3 is CASSRNYLVSQETQYF. CDR3 DNA sequence: TGTGCCAGCAGTCGGAACTATTTGGTGAGCCAAGAGACCCAGTACTTC.